This TCR beta chain was sequenced for a study of T cell responses to AZD1222 COVID-19 vaccine. Study-level results: Researchers report vaccine-associated CD4 TCRs spanning spike, with dominance at 160-218 and 743-854.

After removal of 10 bases from V and 3 bases from J, the junction contained 9 bases not matched to a gene. Germline CDR1 MNHEY, CDR2 SVGAGI. The CDR3 extends over 14 amino acids. Some clones are missing from TCRdb's copy, which holds only in-frame ones; the method was immunoSEQ multiplex PCR. The table has approximately 100,000 clones, about 90% seen once; the top ten hold roughly 5%. Concerning this clone itself: Its antigen remains unknown.

This rearrangement joins TRBV6-5 to TRBJ2-3; 8 bases match TRBD1. This receptor was identified in an adult in good health. Sequencing was performed on peripheral blood, taken on day 0 of AZD1222 vaccination. CDR3 protein: CATAVQGGTDTQYF. DNA of the CDR3: TGTGCCACGGCCGTACAGGGGGGTACAGATACGCAGTATTTT.